This entry lists 18 T cell receptor beta chains sequenced from one sample in a study of blood T cell repertoires in COVID-19. Sequenced by immunoSEQ multiplex PCR; TCRdb stores in-frame clones only, minus some. The sample has 130,000 to 150,000 clones, 75% to 85% seen once. The sample taken for sequencing was peripheral blood. The source is an older man who had recovered from COVID-19.

J is TRBJ1-1 and V is TRBV27; 8 bases agree with TRBD1. V lost 4 bases and J lost 8; bases outside the gene matches: 6. The CDR3 totals 13 residues. Germline V gene sequence: CDR1 MNHEY, CDR2 SMNVEV (reference sequence). CDR3 amino acids: CASSSRGQGEAFF. CDR3 DNA sequence: TGTGCCAGCAGTTCCAGGGGGCAGGGCGAAGCTTTCTTT.

The chain joins TRBV3-1 (or the pseudogene TRBV3-2) to TRBJ1-5, with 9 positions matching TRBD1. The CDR3 is 17 residues long. V lost 5 bases and J lost 1; bases outside the gene matches: 9. Germline assignment: CDR1 LGHDT and CDR2 YNNKEL (reference sequence). The CDR3 sequence: CASSGGGQGYSNQPQHF. In DNA, the CDR3 is TGTGCCAGCAGCGGGGGGGGACAGGGCTACAGCAATCAGCCCCAGCATTTT.

The chain carries TRBV19 and TRBJ2-3; 8 nucleotides align to TRBD2. The CDR3 is 18 residues long. V was clipped by 1 base and J by 1 base; unmatched bases: 10. Germline assignment: CDR1 LNHDA and CDR2 SQIVND (reference sequence). DNA of the CDR3: TGTGCCAGTAGTATAGCGATCAATCTAGCGGGCGGCACAGATACGCAGTATTTT. Translation: CASSIAINLAGGTDTQYF.

The chain carries TRBV5-1 and TRBJ2-1, with D possibly TRBD1 on 6 matching bases. The CDR3 is 13 residues long. The germline gives CDR1 SGHRS, CDR2 YFSETQ. V shed 6 bases and J shed 6 bases, with 13 bases lying between them. DNA of the CDR3: TGCGCCAGCAAGGACAGCTACCGCAATGAGCAGTTCTTC. Translation: CASKDSYRNEQFF. Based on the CDR3 plus reference TRBV5-1 and TRBJ2-1, the full variable domain is KAGVTQTPRYLIKTRGQQVTLSCSPISGHRSVSWYQQTPGQGLQFLFEYFSETQRNKGNFPGRFSGRQFSNSRSEMNVSTLELGDSALYLCASKDSYRNEQFFGPGTRLTVL.

The chain is built from TRBV5-6 and TRBJ2-1; TRBD2 is a possible D gene (7 bases). Germline-derived CDR1 and CDR2 are SGHDT and YYEEEE. The CDR3 runs 14 residues. The V and J ends lost 4 bases and 10 bases respectively, with 18 bases between them. The CDR3 nucleotides read TGTGCCAGCAGCAGGGGGGCGGGAGTACGGGAGCAGTTCTTC. Amino acid sequence: CASSRGAGVREQFF.

The chain couples TRBV7-8 to TRBJ2-5; D remains ambiguous. The CDR3 loop spans 14 amino acids. Germline CDR1 and CDR2: SGHVS and FQNEAQ. V was pared by 8 bases and J by 4 bases, with 17 bases between. This CDR3 reads CASAPRLTAETQYF. CDR3 in DNA: TGTGCCAGCGCGCCCAGACTGACGGCAGAGACCCAGTACTTC.

V is TRBV19 and J is TRBJ2-7; TRBD2 might be the D (6 bases). V was cut by 6 bases and J by 7 bases, with 16 bases left in between. Per the germline V gene, CDR1 is LNHDA and CDR2 is SQIVND (reference sequence). The CDR3 is 13 amino acids. The CDR3 bases are TGTGCCAGTAGCCCCCGCGGGACGGAGGAGCAGTACTTC. Its protein is CASSPRGTEEQYF.

This clone was seen once. The rearrangement joins TRBV5-5 to TRBJ2-7, with D tentatively TRBD1 (7 bases). Deletions cut 0 bases from V and 1 base from J, with 11 bases between. This CDR3 region has 15 residues. CDR1 is SGHKS, CDR2 YYEKEE, per germline (reference sequence). CDR3 DNA: TGTGCCAGCAGCTTGGCGCAGGGGGGATCCTACGAGCAGTACTTC. Translating gives CASSLAQGGSYEQYF.

The rearrangement uses TRBV6-5 and TRBJ2-7; 9 bases map to TRBD2. The J segment lost 4 bases and the V segment lost 6 bases, leaving 7 bases of the junction unmatched. The CDR3 consists of 14 residues. CDR1 and CDR2 from the germline V gene are MNHEY and SVGAGI. In nucleotides, the CDR3 is TGTGCCAGCAGGGGCGGGACTAGCTCTTACGAGCAGTACTTC. Encoded protein: CASRGGTSSYEQYF.

This clone was observed a handful of times. V usage is TRBV10-3 and J usage is TRBJ2-3; 10 bases map to TRBD2. Per the germline V gene, CDR1 is ENHRY and CDR2 is SYGVKD. The J segment lost 0 bases and the V segment lost 6 bases, leaving 9 bases of the junction unmatched. The CDR3 is 17 amino acids. The CDR3 DNA follows: TGTGCCATCAGCCAGGGGCTAGCGGGGGCTAGCACAGATACGCAGTATTTT. The encoded protein is CAISQGLAGASTDTQYF.

The CDR3 spells CASSLYDQPQHF. CDR3 nucleotide sequence: TGTGCCAGCTCATTATATGATCAGCCCCAGCATTTT. V gene TRBV18 combines with J gene TRBJ1-5; D remains ambiguous. CDR1 and CDR2 (germline): KGHSH, LQKENI. The CDR3 is 12 residues long. With 5 bases removed from V and 5 bases from J, the gap between germline ends came to 7 bases.

This clone turned up a few times. The chain joins TRBV6-1 to TRBJ2-7; D is possibly TRBD2 (5 bases). The CDR3 sequence is 14 residues long. Germline CDR1 and CDR2: MNHNS and SASEGT. Trimming took 6 bases from V and 5 from J, leaving 17 bases between them. The CDR3 DNA is TGTGCCAGCAGCCGCGTCGGGTTGGAGGACGAGCAGTACTTC. Translating gives CASSRVGLEDEQYF.

In its sample, this clone was seen once. The chain couples TRBV4-1 to TRBJ1-1; D is perhaps TRBD1 (5 bases). Germline CDR1 MGHRA, CDR2 YSYEKL. The CDR3 has 15 amino acids. V was cut by 4 bases and J by 4 bases, with 16 bases left in between. The CDR3 loop is CASSRNVQGGTEAFF. The CDR3 DNA reads as TGCGCCAGCAGCCGCAACGTCCAGGGAGGCACTGAAGCTTTCTTT.

The chain links TRBV21-1 to TRBJ2-7; the tabulated D call, TRBD2, remains unverified against the DNA. TRBV21-1 is annotated as a pseudogene. This CDR3 has 23 amino acids. Written as DNA, the CDR3 is TGTGCTCAAAAGGGCCTCACCCACCACGAACAGGTGGGGATGGCTAGCGTATCCTACGAGCAGTACTTC. Translated, it gives CAQKGLTHHEQVGMASVSYEQYF.

V usage is TRBV18 and J usage is TRBJ1-2; D perhaps matches TRBD1 (5 bases). The CDR3 contains 16 residues. V shed 4 bases and J shed 0 bases, with 15 bases lying between them. Germline V CDR1 and CDR2: KGHSH, LQKENI. CDR3 bases: TGTGCCAGCTCACTTCGACAGTCCTCTACTAACTATGGCTACACCTTC. It codes for CASSLRQSSTNYGYTF.

The rearrangement links TRBV29-1 to TRBJ2-1; 12 nucleotides line up with TRBD2. Germline V gene lookup returns CDR1 SQVTM and CDR2 ANQGSEA. The length of the CDR3 is 16 residues. Trimming cost V 6 bases and J 3 bases; bases outside gene matches: 9. DNA for the CDR3: TGCAGCGTAGCCGGGACTAGCGGGCCTGGCTACAATGAGCAGTTCTTC. The encoded protein is CSVAGTSGPGYNEQFF.

This chain joins TRBV7-9 and TRBJ2-5; TRBD1 agrees at 8 bases. The V gene end was trimmed by 6 bases and the J gene end by 3 bases; junction bases not matched to a gene: 15. This CDR3 has 17 residues. Germline-derived CDR1 and CDR2 are SEHNR and FQNEAQ (reference sequence). CDR3 loop: CASRSTGGRGSEETQYF. CDR3 nucleotides: TGTGCCAGCAGATCCACAGGGGGTAGGGGCTCGGAAGAGACCCAGTACTTC.

The J gene is TRBJ1-2, the V gene TRBV5-1; D may be TRBD1 (5 bases). Germline CDR1 reads SGHRS; CDR2 reads YFSETQ. V lost 4 bases and J lost 2, with 12 bases in between. CDR3 length: 14 amino acids. The DNA of the CDR3 is TGCGCCAGCAGCCCCGGGGGAGCAAACTATGGCTACACCTTC. Amino acid sequence: CASSPGGANYGYTF.